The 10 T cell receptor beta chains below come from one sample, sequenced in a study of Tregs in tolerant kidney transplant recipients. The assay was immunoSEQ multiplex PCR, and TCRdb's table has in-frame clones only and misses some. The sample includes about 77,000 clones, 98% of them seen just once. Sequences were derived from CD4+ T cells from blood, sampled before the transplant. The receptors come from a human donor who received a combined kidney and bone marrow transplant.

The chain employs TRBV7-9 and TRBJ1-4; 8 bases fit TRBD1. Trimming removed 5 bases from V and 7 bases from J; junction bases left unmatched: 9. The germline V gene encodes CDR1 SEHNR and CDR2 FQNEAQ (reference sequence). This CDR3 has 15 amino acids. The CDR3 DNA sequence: TGTGCCAGCAGCCCTAGGACAGGGACTTTTGAAAAACTGTTTTTT. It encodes CASSPRTGTFEKLFF.

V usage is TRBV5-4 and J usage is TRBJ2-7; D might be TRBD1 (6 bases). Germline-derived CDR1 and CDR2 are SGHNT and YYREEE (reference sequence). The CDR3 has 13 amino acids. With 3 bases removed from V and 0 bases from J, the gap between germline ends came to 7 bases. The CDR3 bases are TGTGCCAGCAGCTCGACAGGCTCCTACGAGCAGTACTTC. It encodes CASSSTGSYEQYF.

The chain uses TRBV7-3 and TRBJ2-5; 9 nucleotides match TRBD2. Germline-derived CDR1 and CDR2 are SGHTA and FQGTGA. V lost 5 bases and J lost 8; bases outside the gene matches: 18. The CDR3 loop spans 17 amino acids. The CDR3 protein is CASSPSAGSGRKNTQYF. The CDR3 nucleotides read TGTGCCAGCAGCCCCTCGGCTGGTAGCGGGAGAAAAAACACCCAGTACTTC.

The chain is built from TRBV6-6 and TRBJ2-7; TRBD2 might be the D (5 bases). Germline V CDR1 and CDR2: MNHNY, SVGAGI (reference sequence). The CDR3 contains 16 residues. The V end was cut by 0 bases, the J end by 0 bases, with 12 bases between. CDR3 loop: CASSYSGGPSSYEQYF. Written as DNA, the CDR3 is TGTGCCAGCAGTTACTCCGGCGGGCCTAGCTCCTACGAGCAGTACTTC.

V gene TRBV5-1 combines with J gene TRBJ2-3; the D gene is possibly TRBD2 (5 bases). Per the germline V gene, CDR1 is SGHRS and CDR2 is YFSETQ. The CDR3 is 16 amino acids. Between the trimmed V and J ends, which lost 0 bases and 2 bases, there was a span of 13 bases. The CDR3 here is CASSLAGITHTDTQYF. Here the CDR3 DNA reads TGCGCCAGCAGCTTGGCGGGGATAACTCACACAGATACGCAGTATTTT.

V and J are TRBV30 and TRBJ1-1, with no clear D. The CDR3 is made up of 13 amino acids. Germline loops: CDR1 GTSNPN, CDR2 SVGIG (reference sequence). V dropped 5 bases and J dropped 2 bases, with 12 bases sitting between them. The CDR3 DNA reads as TGTGCCTGGCAAGCGGGAGCCAACACTGAAGCTTTCTTT. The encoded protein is CAWQAGANTEAFF.

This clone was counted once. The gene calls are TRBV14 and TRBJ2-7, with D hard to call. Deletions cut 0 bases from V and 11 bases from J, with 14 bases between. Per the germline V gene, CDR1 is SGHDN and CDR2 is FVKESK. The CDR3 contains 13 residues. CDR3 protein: CASSQDLRSVEYF. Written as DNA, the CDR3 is TGTGCCAGCAGCCAAGATCTACGGAGCGTTGAGTACTTC.

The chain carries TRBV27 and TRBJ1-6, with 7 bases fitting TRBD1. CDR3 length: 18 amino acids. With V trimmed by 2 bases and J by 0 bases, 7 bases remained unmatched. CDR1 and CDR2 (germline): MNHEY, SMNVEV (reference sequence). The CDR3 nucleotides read TGTGCCAGCAGTTTAAGGGGGCCAGAGTTCTCCTATAATTCACCCCTCCACTTT. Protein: CASSLRGPEFSYNSPLHF.

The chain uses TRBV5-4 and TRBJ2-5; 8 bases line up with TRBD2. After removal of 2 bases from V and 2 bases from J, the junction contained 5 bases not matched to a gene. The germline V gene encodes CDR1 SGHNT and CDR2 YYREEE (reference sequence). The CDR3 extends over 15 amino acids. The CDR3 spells CASSFGGGSQETQYF. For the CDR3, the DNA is TGTGCCAGCAGCTTCGGGGGGGGTTCTCAAGAGACCCAGTACTTC.

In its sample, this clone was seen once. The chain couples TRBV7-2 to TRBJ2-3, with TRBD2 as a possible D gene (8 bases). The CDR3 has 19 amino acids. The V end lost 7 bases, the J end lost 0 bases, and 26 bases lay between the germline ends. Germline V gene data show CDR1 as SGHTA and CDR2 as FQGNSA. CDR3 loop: CASTGQIAGWTLSTDTQYF. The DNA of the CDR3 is TGTGCCAGCACGGGACAGATAGCGGGGTGGACCCTCAGCACAGATACGCAGTATTTT.